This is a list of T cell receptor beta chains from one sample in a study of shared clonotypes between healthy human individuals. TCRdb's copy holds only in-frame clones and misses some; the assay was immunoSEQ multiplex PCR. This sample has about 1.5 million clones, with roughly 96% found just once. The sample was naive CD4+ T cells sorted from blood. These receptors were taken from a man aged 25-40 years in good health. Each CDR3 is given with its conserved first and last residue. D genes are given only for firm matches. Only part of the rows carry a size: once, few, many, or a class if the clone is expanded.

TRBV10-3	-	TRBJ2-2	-	CAISRTGELFF	TGTGCCATCAGCAGAACCGGGGAGCTGTTTTTT
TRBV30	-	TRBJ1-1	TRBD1	CAWTIPRTGQPVNTEAFF	TGTGCCTGGACAATTCCCCGGACAGGGCAGCCCGTAAACACTGAAGCTTTCTTT
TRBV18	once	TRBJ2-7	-	CASSPGSPVISYEQYF	TGTGCCAGCTCACCAGGTTCACCAGTTATCTCCTACGAGCAGTACTTC
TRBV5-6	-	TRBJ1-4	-	CASSLAKAGIREKLFF	TGTGCCAGCAGCTTGGCCAAGGCAGGAATACGGGAAAAACTGTTTTTT
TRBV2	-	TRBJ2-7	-	CASTRPTAPHFIRTF	TGTGCCAGCACTCGGCCAACTGCGCCCCACTTCATCCGGACATTC
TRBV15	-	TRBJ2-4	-	CATSRDLPGYGAKNIQYF	TGTGCCACCAGCAGAGATTTACCGGGCTATGGAGCCAAAAACATTCAGTACTTC
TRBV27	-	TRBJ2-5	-	CASSLRGRGGETQYF	TGTGCCAGCAGTTTAAGGGGCAGGGGGGGAGAGACCCAGTACTTC
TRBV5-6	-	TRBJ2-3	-	CASSFGRRRGINTDTQYF	TGTGCCAGCAGCTTTGGGCGAAGACGGGGGATAAACACAGATACGCAGTATTTT
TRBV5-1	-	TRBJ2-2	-	CASSQQVEELFF	TGCGCCAGCAGCCAGCAAGTCGAGGAGCTGTTTTTT
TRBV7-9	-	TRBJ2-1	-	CASSLEPKYRNEQFF	TGTGCCAGCAGCCTAGAACCCAAATACCGGAATGAGCAGTTCTTC
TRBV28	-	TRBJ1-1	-	CASSLNQNTEAFF	TGTGCCAGCAGTTTGAACCAGAACACTGAAGCTTTCTTT
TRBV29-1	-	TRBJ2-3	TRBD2	CSVSSGSGDTQYF	TGCAGCGTTAGTAGCGGGAGCGGAGATACGCAGTATTTT
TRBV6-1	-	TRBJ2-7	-	CASSETVSSYEQYF	TGTGCCAGCAGTGAAACGGTGAGCTCCTACGAGCAGTACTTC
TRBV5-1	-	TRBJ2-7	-	CASSLEGFDEQYF	TGCGCCAGCAGCTTGGAAGGGTTTGACGAGCAGTACTTC
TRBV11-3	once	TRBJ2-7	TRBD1	CASSLVSSGQNSYEQYF	TGTGCCAGCAGCTTAGTGAGCTCGGGACAGAACTCCTACGAGCAGTACTTC